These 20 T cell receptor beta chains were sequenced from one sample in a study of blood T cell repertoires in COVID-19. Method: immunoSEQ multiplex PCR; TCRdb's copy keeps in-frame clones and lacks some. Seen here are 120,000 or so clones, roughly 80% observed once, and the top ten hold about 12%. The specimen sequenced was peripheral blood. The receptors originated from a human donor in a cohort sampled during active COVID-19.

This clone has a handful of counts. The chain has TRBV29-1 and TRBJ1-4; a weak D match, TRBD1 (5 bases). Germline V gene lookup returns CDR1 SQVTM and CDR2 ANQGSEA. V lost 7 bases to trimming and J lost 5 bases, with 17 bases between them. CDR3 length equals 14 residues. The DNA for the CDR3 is TGCAGCGGTGCCGGGACGGCGGGGAATGAAAAACTGTTTTTT. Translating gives CSGAGTAGNEKLFF.

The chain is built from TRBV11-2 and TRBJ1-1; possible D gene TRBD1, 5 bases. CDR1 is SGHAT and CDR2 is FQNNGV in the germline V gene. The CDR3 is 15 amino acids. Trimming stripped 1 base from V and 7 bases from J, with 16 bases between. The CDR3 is CASSLAAGTRREAFF. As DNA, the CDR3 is TGTGCCAGCAGCTTAGCTGCGGGGACCCGCCGTGAAGCTTTCTTT.

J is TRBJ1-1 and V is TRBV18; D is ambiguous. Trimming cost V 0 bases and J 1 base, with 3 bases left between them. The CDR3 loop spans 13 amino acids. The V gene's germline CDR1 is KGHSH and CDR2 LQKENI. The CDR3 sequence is CASSPPGNTEAFF. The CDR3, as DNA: TGTGCCAGCTCACCACCCGGGAACACTGAAGCTTTCTTT.

The CDR3 sequence: CASSIRTEGPDTQYF. The CDR3 nucleotides are TGTGCCAGCAGCATCCGGACGGAGGGGCCAGATACGCAGTATTTT. The chain has TRBV9 and TRBJ2-3; weak D call: TRBD2 (6 bases). CDR3 length equals 15 residues. V lost 4 bases and J lost 4, with 16 bases in between. Germline V gene lookup returns CDR1 SGDLS and CDR2 YYNGEE.

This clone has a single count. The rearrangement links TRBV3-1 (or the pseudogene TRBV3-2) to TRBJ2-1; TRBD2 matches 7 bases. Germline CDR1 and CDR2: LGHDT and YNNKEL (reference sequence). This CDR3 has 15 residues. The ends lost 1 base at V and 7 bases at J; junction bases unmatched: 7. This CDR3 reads CASSQGRLATNEQFF. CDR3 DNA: TGTGCCAGCAGCCAAGGACGACTAGCTACTAATGAGCAGTTCTTC.

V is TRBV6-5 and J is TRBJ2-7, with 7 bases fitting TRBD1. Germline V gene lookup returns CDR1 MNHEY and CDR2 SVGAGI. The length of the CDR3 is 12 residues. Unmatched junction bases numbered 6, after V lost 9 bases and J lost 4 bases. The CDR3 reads CARDRVKYEQYF. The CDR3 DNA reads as TGTGCCAGAGACAGGGTAAAGTACGAGCAGTACTTC.

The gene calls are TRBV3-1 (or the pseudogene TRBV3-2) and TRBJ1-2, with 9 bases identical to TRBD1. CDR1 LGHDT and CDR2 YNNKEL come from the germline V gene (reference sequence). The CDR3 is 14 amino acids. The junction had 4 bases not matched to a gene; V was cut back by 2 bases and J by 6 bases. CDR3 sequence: CASSQPGQGNGYTF. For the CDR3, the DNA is TGTGCCAGCAGCCAACCGGGACAGGGTAATGGCTACACCTTC.

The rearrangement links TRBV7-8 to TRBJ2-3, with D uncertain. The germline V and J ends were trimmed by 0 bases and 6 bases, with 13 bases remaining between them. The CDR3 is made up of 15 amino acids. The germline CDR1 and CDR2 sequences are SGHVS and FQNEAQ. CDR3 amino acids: CASSLAGNSWDTQYF. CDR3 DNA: TGTGCCAGCAGCTTAGCGGGCAACAGCTGGGATACGCAGTATTTT.

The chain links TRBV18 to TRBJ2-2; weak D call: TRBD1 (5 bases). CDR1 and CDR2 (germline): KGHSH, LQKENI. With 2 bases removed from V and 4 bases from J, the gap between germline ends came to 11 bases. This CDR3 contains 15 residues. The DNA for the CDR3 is TGTGCCAGCTCACCATGGCAGGGTAGCACCGGGGAGCTGTTTTTT. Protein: CASSPWQGSTGELFF.

CDR3 nucleotides: TGCGCCAGCAGCTCTACTAGCGGGGGGGCCTCCCTCACAGATACGCAGTATTTT. Its translation is CASSSTSGGASLTDTQYF. The chain uses TRBV5-1 and TRBJ2-3, with 13 bases lining up with TRBD2. The CDR3 loop spans 18 amino acids. V lost 3 bases to trimming and J lost 2 bases; unmatched junction nucleotides: 9. Per the germline V gene, CDR1 is SGHRS and CDR2 is YFSETQ.

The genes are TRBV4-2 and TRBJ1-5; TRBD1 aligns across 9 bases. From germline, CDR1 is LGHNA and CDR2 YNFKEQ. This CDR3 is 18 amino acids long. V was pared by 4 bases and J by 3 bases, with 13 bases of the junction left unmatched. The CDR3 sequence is CASSLERGGQGNNQPQHF. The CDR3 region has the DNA TGTGCCAGCAGCCTGGAAAGGGGGGGACAGGGAAACAATCAGCCCCAGCATTTT.

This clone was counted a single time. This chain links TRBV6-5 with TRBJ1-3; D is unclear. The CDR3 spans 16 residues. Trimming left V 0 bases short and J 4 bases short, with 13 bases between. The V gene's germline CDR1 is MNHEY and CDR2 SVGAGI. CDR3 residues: CASSYSRPLGGNTIYF. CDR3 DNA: TGTGCCAGCAGTTACTCGCGGCCCCTAGGAGGAAACACCATATATTTT.

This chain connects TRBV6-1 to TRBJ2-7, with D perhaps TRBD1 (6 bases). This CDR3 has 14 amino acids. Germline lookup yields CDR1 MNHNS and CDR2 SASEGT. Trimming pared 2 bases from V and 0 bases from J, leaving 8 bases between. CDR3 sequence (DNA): TGTGCCAGCAGTGAACAGGGGCCCTCCTACGAGCAGTACTTC. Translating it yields CASSEQGPSYEQYF.

CDR3 sequence (DNA): TGTGCCAGCAGTGAACAATGGGGAAGAGGGCACCGCATGAACACTGAAGCTTTCTTT. The encoded protein is CASSEQWGRGHRMNTEAFF. The J gene is TRBJ1-1, the V gene TRBV6-1; unclear D gene. The CDR3 runs 19 residues. Germline-derived CDR1 and CDR2 are MNHNS and SASEGT. V lost 2 bases and J lost 0, with 22 bases in between.

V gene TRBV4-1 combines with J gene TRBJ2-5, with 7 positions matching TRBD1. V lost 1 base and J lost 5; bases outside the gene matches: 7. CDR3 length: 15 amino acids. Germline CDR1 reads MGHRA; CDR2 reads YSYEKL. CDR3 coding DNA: TGCGCCAGCAGCCAAGCTCAGGGGGTCGGGGAGACCCAGTACTTC. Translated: CASSQAQGVGETQYF.

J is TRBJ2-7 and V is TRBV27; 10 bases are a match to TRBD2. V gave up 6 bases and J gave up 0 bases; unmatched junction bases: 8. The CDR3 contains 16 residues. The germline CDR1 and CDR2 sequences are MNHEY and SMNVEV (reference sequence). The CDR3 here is CASRTPTSGDSYEQYF. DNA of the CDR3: TGTGCCAGCAGGACCCCCACTAGCGGGGACTCCTACGAGCAGTACTTC.

CDR3 bases: TGCGCCAGCAGCTTGGCCCACGCGGGTGGGCACGAGACCCAGTACTTC. This translates into CASSLAHAGGHETQYF. The V gene is TRBV5-1, the J gene TRBJ2-5, with a possible D match to TRBD2 (5 bases). Looked up from germline, CDR1 is SGHRS and CDR2 is YFSETQ. The V gene lost 0 bases and the J gene lost 5 bases, with 17 bases spanning the gap. The CDR3 loop spans 16 amino acids.

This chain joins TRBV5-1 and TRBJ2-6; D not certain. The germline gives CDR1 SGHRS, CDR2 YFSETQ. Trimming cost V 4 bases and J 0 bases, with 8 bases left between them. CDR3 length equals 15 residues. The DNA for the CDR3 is TGCGCCAGCAGCCTAACAGCCTCTGGGGCCAACGTCCTGACTTTC. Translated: CASSLTASGANVLTF.

CDR3 amino acids: CASSDHPSGTETQYF. CDR3 nucleotide sequence: TGTGCCAGCAGCGACCATCCCTCAGGTACAGAGACCCAGTACTTC. The chain carries TRBV5-4 and TRBJ2-5; D not resolved. This CDR3 is 15 amino acids long. Germline assignment: CDR1 SGHNT and CDR2 YYREEE (reference sequence). Between the trimmed V and J ends, which lost 4 bases and 4 bases, there was a span of 17 bases.

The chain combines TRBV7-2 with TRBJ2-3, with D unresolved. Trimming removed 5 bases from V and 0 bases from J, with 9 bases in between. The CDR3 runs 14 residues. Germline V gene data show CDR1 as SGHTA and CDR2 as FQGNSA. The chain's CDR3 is CASSPLESTDTQYF. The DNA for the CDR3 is TGTGCCAGCAGCCCTCTCGAGAGCACAGATACGCAGTATTTT.